This is a list of T cell receptor beta chains from one sample in a study of regulatory T cells in long-lasting Graves disease. Using its own MiXCR run on the multiplex PCR reads, TCRdb lists one record per CDR3 protein. The profile shows a few hundred thousand distinct CDR3 sequences, 16% of them singletons. A further study also used this sample, focusing on T cells in Graves' hyperthyroidism and ophthalmopathy.

The specimen comprised peripheral blood mononuclear cells (PBMCs), sampled at new diagnosis, from a patient treated with antithyroid drugs. The receptor set was obtained from a man aged 35-49 years with Graves disease. The CDR3 runs from the conserved cysteine through the conserved F or W. The D gene is left open where the match is weak. Size values are once, few and many counts, or a class for expanded clones, and some rows have none.

j_call d_call v_call clone_size cdr3_nt cdr3_aa
TRBJ2-6 - TRBV10-3 - TGTGCCATCACTACCGGCCTCTCTGGGGCCAACGTCCTGACTTTC CAITTGLSGANVLTF
TRBJ1-3 TRBD1 TRBV28 - TGTGCCAGCAGTTTAGGGCCGGGACAGCAATTCTCTGGAAACACCATATATTTT CASSLGPGQQFSGNTIYF
TRBJ2-2 TRBD2 TRBV3-1 - TGTGCCAGCAGCCAAGGTGTACTAGCGGGCACCGGGGAGCTGTTTTTT CASSQGVLAGTGELFF
TRBJ2-7 TRBD1 TRBV18 many TGTGCCAGCTCACCAGTAGGACAGGGACCTCTCGGCGAGCAGTACTTC CASSPVGQGPLGEQYF
TRBJ2-3 - TRBV5-4 many TGTGCCAGCAGCTTCCGTTTGGCAAGCGGGCTCACAGATACGCAGTATTTT CASSFRLASGLTDTQYF
TRBJ2-7 TRBD1 TRBV29-1 many TGCAGCGCCCGGACAGGGGTTGCTTTTGAGCAGTACTTC CSARTGVAFEQYF
TRBJ2-1 - TRBV6-4 few TGTGCCAGCAGTGAAGGCCGAGGGGTTGAGCAGTTCTTC CASSEGRGVEQFF
TRBJ1-2 TRBD1 TRBV6-2/TRBV6-3 - TGTGCCACTACAGGGGGCCTAGGCTACACCTTC CATTGGLGYTF
TRBJ2-3 - TRBV28 many TGTGCCAGCAGTTTCCCCACCCCGACGGGAAAGGCAGCTGCTAGCACAGATACGCAGTATTTT CASSFPTPTGKAAASTDTQYF
TRBJ1-5 - TRBV7-9 few TGTGCCAGCAGCTTAGATTTCCAGCCCCAGCATTTT CASSLDFQPQHF
TRBJ2-2 TRBD1 TRBV15 - TGTGCCACCAGCAGAGCCTCCCCCGACAGGGATAGCACCGGGGAGCTGTTTTTT CATSRASPDRDSTGELFF
TRBJ1-2 - TRBV12-3/TRBV12-4 - TGTGCCAGCAGTTTAATGCGGGGGGGGGCCTATGGCTACACCTTC CASSLMRGGAYGYTF
TRBJ2-5 - TRBV18 many TGTGCCAGCTCTCTACAAGCGGCGTGGGAGACCCAGTACTTC CASSLQAAWETQYF
TRBJ2-1 TRBD1 TRBV9 few TGTGCCAGCAGCCTCGGGACAGGGGGCGTCCTCTCCTACAATGAGCAGCTCTTC CASSLGTGGVLSYNEQLF
TRBJ1-6 - TRBV2 - TGTGCCAGCAGTGCACGCGGGCCTAGTTCACCCCTCCACTTT CASSARGPSSPLHF
TRBJ2-7 - TRBV4-2 few TGTGCCAGCAGCCAAGATGTGACTAGTTGGTCTGAGCAGTACTTC CASSQDVTSWSEQYF
TRBJ1-1 TRBD1 TRBV5-5 many TGTGCCAGCAGCTTACAGGGGTACGGGGTGAACACTGAAGCTTTCTTT CASSLQGYGVNTEAFF
TRBJ1-1 - TRBV20-1 many TGCAGTGCTAGGCGTCAGATTGTAGCTTTCTTT CSARRQIVAFF
TRBJ1-5 TRBD1 TRBV6-2/TRBV6-3 many TGTGCCAGCAGTGCTCAGGGGGATCAGCCCCAGCATTTT CASSAQGDQPQHF
TRBJ2-2 - TRBV7-3 many TGTGCCAGCAGCTTAACCCAGAACACCGGGGAGCTGTTTTTT CASSLTQNTGELFF
TRBJ2-7 TRBD1 TRBV6-2/TRBV6-3 few TGTGCCAGCAGTATTCCCCCGGGACAGGGTTCCCACGAGCAGTACTTC CASSIPPGQGSHEQYF
TRBJ1-1 - TRBV7-9 - TGTGCCAGCAGCTTAGGGGGGTGGACTGAAGCTTTCTTT CASSLGGWTEAFF
TRBJ2-2 - TRBV7-3 - TGTGCCAGCAGCTCCTACGGGCGGATGAACACCGGGGAGCTGCTTTTT CASSSYGRMNTGELLF
TRBJ2-2 - TRBV19 once TGTGCCAGTAGTATGGCAGGGAACACCGGGGAGCTATTTTTT CASSMAGNTGELFF
TRBJ2-2 - TRBV5-1 few TGCGCCAGCAGCTCTGGACCCCTCGGGGAGCTGTTTTTT CASSSGPLGELFF
TRBJ2-1 - TRBV20-1 - TGCAGTGCTAGCGTAACGTACAATGAGCAGTTCTTC CSASVTYNEQFF
TRBJ1-5 TRBD1 TRBV4-1 many TGCGCCAGCAGCCAAGCCGACAGGGCCAATCAGCCCCAGCATTTT CASSQADRANQPQHF
TRBJ2-3 - TRBV7-9 - TGTGCCAGCAGCCCGCGAGGAGCTAGCACAGATACGCAGTATTTT CASSPRGASTDTQYF
TRBJ2-3 TRBD2 TRBV3-1 many TGTGCCAGCAGCCAACAACTAGCGGGGGGGCGCACAGATACGCAGTATTTT CASSQQLAGGRTDTQYF
TRBJ2-1 - TRBV14 many TGTGCCAGCAGCCAAATTCCGGGGAAAGGGTCCTACAATGAGCAGTTCTTC CASSQIPGKGSYNEQFF
TRBJ1-1 - TRBV12-3/TRBV12-4 many TGTGCCAGCAGTTTAGTATGGGGGGCTGAAGCTTTCTTT CASSLVWGAEAFF
TRBJ1-2 - TRBV27 few TGTGCCAGCAGGCGAGGGGGGGACTATGGCTACACCTTC CASRRGGDYGYTF
TRBJ2-4 TRBD2 TRBV6-1 many TGTGCCAGCAGCGCGGGGGGGCGGAGCAAAAACATTCAGTACTTC CASSAGGRSKNIQYF
TRBJ2-7 TRBD1 TRBV12-3/TRBV12-4 few TGTGCCAGCAGACCCTCGGGACAGGGCTCCTACGAGCAGTACTTC CASRPSGQGSYEQYF
TRBJ2-1 - TRBV7-3 many TGTGCCAGCAATAGCCCCTTCTACAATGAGCAGTTCTTC CASNSPFYNEQFF
TRBJ1-5 - TRBV10-3 many TGTGCCATCAGTGATTATTATCAGCCCCAGCATTTT CAISDYYQPQHF
TRBJ2-3 - TRBV6-1 many TGTGCCAGCTCAGGGATTGGTAAAGATACGCAGTATTTT CASSGIGKDTQYF
TRBJ1-6 - TRBV2 many TGTGCCAGCAGTGAAGCGGGGCTCGGCGGCTCACCCCTCCACTTT CASSEAGLGGSPLHF
TRBJ2-3 - TRBV2 many TGTGCCAGCACGGGGGCTTACATGGGGGGGGCAGATACGCAGTATTTT CASTGAYMGGADTQYF
TRBJ1-1 - TRBV5-1 many TGCGCCAGTTATCAGGGGTTGAACGGTGAAGCTTTCTTT CASYQGLNGEAFF
TRBJ1-2 - TRBV12-3/TRBV12-4 - TGTGCCAGCAGTTTCGGGACAAGCCCCACCTTC CASSFGTSPTF
TRBJ2-7 - TRBV3-1 many TGTGCCAGCAGCCACAGGGAACAGACGTACGAGCAGTACTTC CASSHREQTYEQYF
TRBJ2-2 - TRBV9 - TGTGCCAGCAGCGTGGCTTACACCGGGGAGCTGTTTTTT CASSVAYTGELFF
TRBJ2-7 TRBD1 TRBV20-1 many TGCAGTGCTAGAGATATACAGGGGGGTTACGAGCAGTACTTC CSARDIQGGYEQYF
TRBJ1-1 - TRBV7-6 many TGTGCCAGCAGCCCAAACAGGGCCTTGAGACCCACTGAAGCTTTCTTT CASSPNRALRPTEAFF
TRBJ2-3 TRBD2 TRBV18 - TGTTCCAGCTCACCCCGGGGGGGAAGCACAGATACGCAGTATTTT CSSSPRGGSTDTQYF